The subject of this entry is one T cell receptor (beta chain). The antigen is undetermined. The sample belongs to a study of OX40 agonist ivuxolimab in advanced cancers. Findings and caveats of the study: Researchers did not determine the expanded peripheral T cells' antigen specificity. The study found that CD8+ T cells averaged more expanded clones than CD4+.

Patients were excluded for autoimmune disease history or systemic immunosuppression. Sampled blood was obtained at baseline, cycle 4 day 1, and cycle 7 day 1. Data came from immunoSEQ multiplex PCR; TCRdb stores just in-frame clones and leaves some out. The profile covers roughly 150,000 clones, with approximately 94% appearing a single time and around 0.31% taken by the ten largest. The CDR3 covers 15 residues. The V gene's germline CDR1 is SNHLY and CDR2 FYNNEI. The V end lost 6 bases, the J end lost 0 bases, and 12 bases lay between the germline ends. Specimen: CD4+ or CD8+ T cells sorted from blood, collected in a trial of the OX40 agonist ivuxolimab. The clonotype originates from an adult with an advanced solid tumor such as melanoma, head and neck, liver or kidney cancer. The chain uses TRBV2 and TRBJ2-1; D possibly corresponds to TRBD1 (6 bases). The CDR3 sequence: CASRIQGYSYNEQFF. Here the CDR3 DNA reads TGTGCCAGCAGGATACAGGGATACTCCTACAATGAGCAGTTCTTC. The entire variable domain, with the rest obtained from reference TRBV2 and TRBJ2-1, is as follows: EPEVTQTPSHQVTQMGQEVILRCVPISNHLYFYWYRQILGQKVEFLVSFYNNEISEKSEIFDDQFSVERPDGSNFTLKIRSTKLEDSAMYFCASRIQGYSYNEQFFGPGTRLTVL.